These 30 T cell receptor beta chains originate from one sample sequenced in a study of T cell responses to AZD1222 COVID-19 vaccine. Clones were sequenced by immunoSEQ multiplex PCR, and TCRdb holds only the in-frame ones, with some missing. Among 66,000 or so clones, roughly 87% were seen once, and the ten largest hold roughly 17%. Sequencing was performed on peripheral blood, taken on day 0 of AZD1222 vaccination. The receptors shown here come from an adult in good health.

The chain employs TRBV2 and TRBJ1-1; 10 nucleotides align to TRBD1. In germline, CDR1 is SNHLY, CDR2 FYNNEI. The CDR3 is 12 amino acids. Trimming at V came to 6 bases and at J to 10 bases, leaving 5 bases not matched to a gene. DNA of the CDR3: TGTGCCAGCAGGGGACAGGGGATCGTAGCTTTCTTT. Encoded protein: CASRGQGIVAFF.

V usage is TRBV11-2 and J usage is TRBJ2-5; TRBD1 or TRBD2 may be the D gene (7 bases each). Trimming left V 1 base short and J 5 bases short, with 14 bases between. Germline V lookup: CDR1 SGHAT, CDR2 FQNNGV. The CDR3 is 15 residues long. DNA for the CDR3: TGTGCCAGCAGCTTAGGGGGGGGACAGAGGGAGACCCAGTACTTC. This encodes CASSLGGGQRETQYF.

The chain is built from TRBV5-1 and TRBJ1-3; the D gene is possibly TRBD1 (6 bases). This CDR3 region has 15 residues. Germline V CDR1 and CDR2: SGHRS, YFSETQ. With 1 base removed from V and 0 bases from J, the gap between germline ends came to 8 bases. The CDR3 protein is CASSLLGGSGNTIYF. The CDR3 nucleotides are TGCGCCAGCAGCTTGCTAGGGGGCTCTGGAAACACCATATATTTT.

This sequence joins TRBV24-1 and TRBJ1-5, with TRBD1 as a possible D gene (6 bases). The length of the CDR3 is 18 residues. Per the germline V gene, CDR1 is KGHDR and CDR2 is SFDVKD. The V and J ends lost 2 bases and 2 bases respectively, with 18 bases between them. The CDR3: CATSDSPPGARRNQPQHF. The CDR3 DNA reads as TGTGCCACCAGTGATTCCCCGCCAGGGGCGAGACGCAATCAGCCCCAGCATTTT.

This sequence joins TRBV27 and TRBJ1-1, with D unresolved. There are 17 residues in the CDR3. Per germline, CDR1 MNHEY and CDR2 SMNVEV (reference sequence). V dropped 2 bases and J dropped 1 base, with 17 bases sitting between them. Written as DNA, the CDR3 is TGTGCCAGCAGTTTAAAGTTGATGGTGAGCCCGAACACTGAAGCTTTCTTT. Encoded protein: CASSLKLMVSPNTEAFF.

This chain links TRBV7-9 with TRBJ1-1; 7 bases line up with TRBD1. Germline lookup yields CDR1 SEHNR and CDR2 FQNEAQ (reference sequence). After removal of 4 bases from V and 6 bases from J, the junction contained 8 bases not matched to a gene. This CDR3 has 14 amino acids. CDR3 DNA sequence: TGTGCCAGCAGCTCCCGACAGGGTTTCGCTGAAGCTTTCTTT. This encodes CASSSRQGFAEAFF. The whole variable domain, filled in from reference TRBV7-9 and TRBJ1-1, reads DTGVSQNPRHKITKRGQNVTFRCDPISEHNRLYWYRQTLGQGPEFLTYFQNEAQLEKSRLLSDRFSAERPKGSFSTLEIQRTEQGDSAMYLCASSSRQGFAEAFFGQGTRLTVV.

This clone occurred a few times. The chain uses TRBV30 and TRBJ1-1; no reliable D call. V was clipped by 2 bases and J by 4 bases, with 11 bases between them. Germline V lookup: CDR1 GTSNPN, CDR2 SVGIG (reference sequence). The CDR3 length is 13 residues. The CDR3 loop is CAWSPVPGTEAFF. The DNA of the CDR3 is TGTGCCTGGAGTCCCGTTCCGGGCACTGAAGCTTTCTTT.

The chain is built from TRBV7-9 and TRBJ1-1; the D is unclear. Germline loops: CDR1 SEHNR, CDR2 FQNEAQ (reference sequence). Deletions cut 3 bases from V and 0 bases from J, with 11 bases between. This CDR3 is 15 amino acids long. The CDR3 loop reads CASSFISTMNTEAFF. As DNA, the CDR3 is TGTGCCAGCAGCTTTATCTCGACTATGAACACTGAAGCTTTCTTT.

This clone showed up just once. The chain uses TRBV29-1 and TRBJ1-2; 7 bases match TRBD1. Trimming took 5 bases from V and 3 from J; bases not matched to a gene: 6. CDR1 SQVTM and CDR2 ANQGSEA come from the germline V gene. The CDR3 length is 13 residues. The DNA of the CDR3 is TGCAGCGTTAACCCCGGGACAGACTATGGCTACACCTTC. Protein: CSVNPGTDYGYTF.

DNA for the CDR3: TGTGCCAGCATAGCGGGAGCCGGTTACAATGAGCAGTTCTTC. Translation: CASIAGAGYNEQFF. The chain couples TRBV6-6 to TRBJ2-1; 9 positions match TRBD2. CDR3 length: 14 amino acids. V lost 7 bases to trimming and J lost 4 bases; unmatched junction nucleotides: 5. Germline V gene sequence: CDR1 MNHNY, CDR2 SVGAGI (reference sequence).

This clone showed up just a few times. The chain employs TRBV5-6 and TRBJ1-1, with a tentative D call TRBD1 (5 bases). The CDR3 extends over 17 amino acids. V lost 4 bases and J lost 1, with 20 bases in between. The germline V gene encodes CDR1 SGHDT and CDR2 YYEEEE. The CDR3 DNA follows: TGTGCCAGCAGCCGGGATGGGGTTTTTGGGACGAACACTGAAGCTTTCTTT. Its translation is CASSRDGVFGTNTEAFF.

The chain combines TRBV7-2 with TRBJ2-5; no firm D call. This CDR3 spans 12 amino acids. CDR1 is SGHTA and CDR2 is FQGNSA in the germline V gene. V gave up 0 bases and J gave up 5 bases, with 4 bases separating them. This CDR3 is CASSLAGETQYF. DNA of the CDR3: TGTGCCAGCAGCTTAGCAGGGGAGACCCAGTACTTC.

As for this clone: The junction departs from the called germline gene at one end, perhaps through a read error. The V gene is TRBV6-6, the J gene TRBJ1-2; D remains unclear. The CDR3 runs 9 residues. Germline CDR1 reads MNHNY; CDR2 reads SVGAGI (reference sequence). The CDR3 coding sequence is TGTGCCAGCAGTTACCCCCAGCTTTTC. This codes for CASSYPQLF.

The chain couples TRBV4-3 to TRBJ1-2; 10 bases are shared with TRBD1. Germline V CDR1 and CDR2: LGHNA, YSLEER. V gave up 3 bases and J gave up 4 bases; unmatched junction bases: 5. This CDR3 is built from 15 residues. The CDR3 DNA reads as TGCGCCAGCAGCCATCCGGGACAGGGGATCTATGGCTACACCTTC. Translated, it gives CASSHPGQGIYGYTF.

This rearrangement joins TRBV9 to TRBJ1-2; unclear D gene. This CDR3 is 15 amino acids long. V gave up 4 bases and J gave up 2 bases, with 15 bases separating them. Germline lookup yields CDR1 SGDLS and CDR2 YYNGEE. As DNA, the CDR3 is TGTGCCAGCAGCCCCCTAAGTGGGCAAAACTATGGCTACACCTTC. Residues: CASSPLSGQNYGYTF.

The chain is built from TRBV10-3 and TRBJ2-5; D not resolved. CDR3 length equals 14 residues. Germline CDR1 and CDR2: ENHRY and SYGVKD. V was pared by 2 bases and J by 1 base, with 8 bases between. The CDR3, as DNA: TGTGCCATCAGTGAGGGGCGGCGCCAAGAGACCCAGTACTTC. As protein: CAISEGRRQETQYF.

The chain links TRBV28 to TRBJ2-1; 9 bases align to TRBD2. J was trimmed by 1 base and V by 6 bases; bases with no gene match: 10. CDR1 is MDHEN and CDR2 is SYDVKM in the germline V gene. This CDR3 is 17 amino acids long. CDR3 sequence (DNA): TGTGCCAGCAGACCCGACCCGGCGGGAGGGTCCTACAATGAGCAGTTCTTC. It encodes CASRPDPAGGSYNEQFF.

For the CDR3, the DNA is TGTGCCAGCAGCTACCCCCAACAGCGCCCCGGCGAGCAGTACTTC. Amino acids: CASSYPQQRPGEQYF. The gene calls are TRBV28 and TRBJ2-7; no firm D call. V lost 6 bases and J 6 bases, leaving 21 bases between the germline ends. This CDR3 is built from 15 residues. The V gene's germline CDR1 is MDHEN and CDR2 SYDVKM. Supplemented by reference TRBV28 and TRBJ2-7, the full variable domain reads DVKVTQSSRYLVKRTGEKVFLECVQDMDHENMFWYRQDPGLGLRLIYFSYDVKMKEKGDIPEGYSVSREKKERFSLILESASTNQTSMYLCASSYPQQRPGEQYFGPGTRLTVT.

The DNA of the CDR3 is TGTGCCAGCAGTACCGGGGCTGGAAACACCATATATTTT. Protein sequence: CASSTGAGNTIYF. V and J are TRBV2 and TRBJ1-3; D is ambiguous. Deletions cut 5 bases from V and 2 bases from J, with 7 bases between. The CDR3 runs 13 residues. Germline CDR1 reads SNHLY; CDR2 reads FYNNEI.

This clone came up a few times. The V gene is TRBV24-1, the J gene TRBJ2-2; D is unclear. Trimming pared 10 bases from V and 7 bases from J, leaving 9 bases between. CDR1 and CDR2 from the germline V gene are KGHDR and SFDVKD. There are 11 residues in the CDR3. CDR3 protein: CATGNGGELFF. In DNA, the CDR3 is TGTGCCACAGGGAATGGCGGGGAGCTGTTTTTT.

V is TRBV3-1 (or the pseudogene TRBV3-2) and J is TRBJ2-1, with D perhaps TRBD1 (7 bases). Looked up from germline, CDR1 is LGHDT and CDR2 is YNNKEL (reference sequence). Trimming took 0 bases from V and 4 from J, leaving 16 bases between them. The CDR3 is made up of 17 amino acids. CDR3 DNA sequence: TGTGCCAGCAGCCAAGAAGGGAGGACAGGTGATTACAATGAGCAGTTCTTC. Encoded protein: CASSQEGRTGDYNEQFF.

This clone was counted a single time. V gene TRBV12-3 or TRBV12-4 combines with J gene TRBJ1-5; TRBD1 matches at 7 bases. The junction had 7 bases not matched to a gene; V was cut back by 5 bases and J by 9 bases. The CDR3 is made up of 13 amino acids. The CDR3 here is CASSMTGLRPQHF. CDR3 in DNA: TGTGCCAGCAGTATGACAGGGCTGAGGCCCCAGCATTTT.

The rearrangement links TRBV11-3 to TRBJ2-1; D uncertain. The CDR3 is made up of 14 amino acids. Per germline, CDR1 SGHNT and CDR2 YENEEA. Deletions cut 3 bases from V and 0 bases from J, with 6 bases between. The DNA of the CDR3 is TGTGCCAGCAGCTTCCTGAGCTCCTACAATGAGCAGTTCTTC. It translates to CASSFLSSYNEQFF.

V and J are TRBV3-1 (or the pseudogene TRBV3-2) and TRBJ2-7; D is uncertain. Trimming removed 1 base from V and 4 bases from J, with 8 bases in between. This CDR3 contains 13 residues. Germline assignment: CDR1 LGHDT and CDR2 YNNKEL (reference sequence). The CDR3 nucleotides read TGTGCCAGCAGCCAAGTCGCTGGTTACGAGCAGTACTTC. It is translated as CASSQVAGYEQYF.

This clone is categorized as large. The genes are TRBV5-4 and TRBJ2-1; 15 bases are a match to TRBD2. Trimming at V came to 3 bases and at J to 7 bases, leaving 5 bases not matched to a gene. The germline V gene has CDR1 SGHNT and CDR2 YYREEE (reference sequence). This CDR3 has 16 amino acids. CDR3 sequence: CASSYGLAGGPNEQFF. The DNA for the CDR3 is TGTGCCAGCAGCTACGGACTAGCGGGAGGGCCGAATGAGCAGTTCTTC.

This rearrangement joins TRBV14 to TRBJ2-3; D gene ambiguous. The CDR3 length is 15 residues. Germline values: CDR1 SGHDN, CDR2 FVKESK. V gave up 4 bases and J gave up 0 bases, with 11 bases separating them. As DNA, the CDR3 is TGTGCCAGCAGCCGCCGAGGCCCTAGCACAGATACGCAGTATTTT. Residues: CASSRRGPSTDTQYF.

This clone was detected ten times or more. The chain uses TRBV28 and TRBJ1-4, with D unclear. CDR3 length: 16 residues. Germline-derived CDR1 and CDR2 are MDHEN and SYDVKM. Trimming took 3 bases from V and 8 from J, leaving 19 bases between them. CDR3: CASSLPSGRRREKLFF. Written as DNA, the CDR3 is TGTGCCAGCAGTTTGCCCAGCGGCAGAAGGAGGGAAAAACTGTTTTTT.

The rearrangement uses TRBV10-3 and TRBJ1-5, with 8 bases matching TRBD1. With 2 bases clipped from V and 6 bases from J, the junction kept 0 bases outside the gene matches. The CDR3 extends over 13 amino acids. From germline, CDR1 is ENHRY and CDR2 SYGVKD. CDR3 sequence: CAISEGQGQPQHF. The CDR3 bases are TGTGCCATCAGTGAGGGACAGGGTCAGCCCCAGCATTTT.

The chain uses TRBV29-1 and TRBJ2-2, with D unresolved. Trimming stripped 0 bases from V and 5 bases from J, with 16 bases between. This CDR3 is 16 amino acids long. Germline V CDR1 and CDR2: SQVTM, ANQGSEA. The CDR3 here is CSVEDGRKKGTGELFF. The CDR3, as DNA: TGCAGCGTTGAAGATGGACGGAAAAAGGGAACCGGGGAGCTGTTTTTT.

This clone was recorded once. The chain has TRBV18 and TRBJ2-2, with a tentative D call TRBD1 (6 bases). Germline assignment: CDR1 KGHSH and CDR2 LQKENI. The germline V and J ends were trimmed by 6 bases and 0 bases, with 11 bases remaining between them. This CDR3 spans 15 amino acids. In DNA form, the CDR3 reads TGTGCCAGCTCCGGACAGCAATCGAACACCGGGGAGCTGTTTTTT. Translating it yields CASSGQQSNTGELFF.